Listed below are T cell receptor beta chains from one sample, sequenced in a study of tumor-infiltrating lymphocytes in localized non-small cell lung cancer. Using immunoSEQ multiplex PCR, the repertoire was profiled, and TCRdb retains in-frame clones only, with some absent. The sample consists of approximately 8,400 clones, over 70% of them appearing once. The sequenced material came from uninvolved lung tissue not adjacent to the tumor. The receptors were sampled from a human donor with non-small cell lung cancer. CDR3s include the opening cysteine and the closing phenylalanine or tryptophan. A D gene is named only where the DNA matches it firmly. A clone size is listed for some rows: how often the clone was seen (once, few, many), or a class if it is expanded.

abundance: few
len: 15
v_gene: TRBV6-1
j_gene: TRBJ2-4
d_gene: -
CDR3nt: TGTGCCAGCAGTGAAGGGTCGGGGTCCAAAAACATTCAGTACTTC
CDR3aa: CASSEGSGSKNIQYF

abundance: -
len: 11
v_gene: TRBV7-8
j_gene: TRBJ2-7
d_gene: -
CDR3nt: TGTGCCAGCAGCTTAAGCAGCCAGCAGTACTTC
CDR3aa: CASSLSSQQYF

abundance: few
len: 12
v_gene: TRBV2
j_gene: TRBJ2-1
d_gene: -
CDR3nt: TGTGCCAGCAGGGGGGGCGTCGATGAGCAGTTCTTC
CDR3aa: CASRGGVDEQFF

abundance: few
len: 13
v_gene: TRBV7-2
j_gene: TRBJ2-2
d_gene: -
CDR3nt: TGTGCCAGCAGCTTAGGGGCTGCCGGGGAGCTGTTTTTT
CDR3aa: CASSLGAAGELFF

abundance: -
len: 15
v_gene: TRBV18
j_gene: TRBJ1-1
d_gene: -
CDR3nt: TGTGCCAGCTCACCACCCAAGACAGGGAACACTGAAGCTTTCTTT
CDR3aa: CASSPPKTGNTEAFF

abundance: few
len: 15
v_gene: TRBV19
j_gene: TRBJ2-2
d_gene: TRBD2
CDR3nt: TGTGCCACCTCCGCCGGGACTAGGAACACCGGGGAGCTGTTTTTT
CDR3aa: CATSAGTRNTGELFF

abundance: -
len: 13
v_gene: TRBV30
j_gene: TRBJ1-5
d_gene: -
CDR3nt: TGTGCCTGGAGTGTGGAGAACAATCAGCCCCAGCATTTT
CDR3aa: CAWSVENNQPQHF

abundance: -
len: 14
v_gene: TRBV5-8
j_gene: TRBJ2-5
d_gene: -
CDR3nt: TGTGCCAGCAGCTTGGCCGGTAGCAGGGAGACCCAGTACTTC
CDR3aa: CASSLAGSRETQYF

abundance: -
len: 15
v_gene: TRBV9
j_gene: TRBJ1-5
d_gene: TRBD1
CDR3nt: TGTGCCAGCAGCGCCACAGGGGAGGGCAATCAGCCCCAGCATTTT
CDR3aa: CASSATGEGNQPQHF

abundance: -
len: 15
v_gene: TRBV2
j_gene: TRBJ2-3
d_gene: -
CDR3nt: TGTGCCAGCAGTGCAACGACAAAACACACAGATACGCAGTATTTT
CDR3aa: CASSATTKHTDTQYF

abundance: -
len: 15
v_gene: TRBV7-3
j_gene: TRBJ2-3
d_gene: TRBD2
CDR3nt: TGTGCCAGCAGCTCTCTGGCGGGAGGGCAATATACGCAGTATTTT
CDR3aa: CASSSLAGGQYTQYF

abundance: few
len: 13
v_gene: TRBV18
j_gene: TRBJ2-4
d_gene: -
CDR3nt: TGTGCCAGCTCACCATTCCGGACGGGGATTCAGTACTTC
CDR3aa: CASSPFRTGIQYF

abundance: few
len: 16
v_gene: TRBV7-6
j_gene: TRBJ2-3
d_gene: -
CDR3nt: TGTGCCAGCAGTTCAAGTACAGGGTCTTACACAGATACGCAGTATTTT
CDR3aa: CASSSSTGSYTDTQYF

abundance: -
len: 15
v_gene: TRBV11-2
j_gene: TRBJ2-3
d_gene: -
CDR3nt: TGTGCCAGCAGCTTCGGACAGACAAACACAGATACGCAGTATTTT
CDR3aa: CASSFGQTNTDTQYF

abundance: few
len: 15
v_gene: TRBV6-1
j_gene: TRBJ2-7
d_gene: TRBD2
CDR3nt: TGTGCCAGCAGTGAACTAGCGGGAGACTCCTACGAGCAGTACTTC
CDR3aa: CASSELAGDSYEQYF

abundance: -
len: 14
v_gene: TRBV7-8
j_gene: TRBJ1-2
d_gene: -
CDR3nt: TGTGCCAGCAGCCCCAGCCAGTTTGGCTATGGCTACACCTTC
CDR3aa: CASSPSQFGYGYTF

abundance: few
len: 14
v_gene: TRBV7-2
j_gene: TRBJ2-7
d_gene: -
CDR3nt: TGTGCCAGCAGCTCTATCCCCGGGACTGACGAGCAGTACTTC
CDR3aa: CASSSIPGTDEQYF

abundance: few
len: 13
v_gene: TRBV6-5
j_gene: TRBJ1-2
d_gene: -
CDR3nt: TGTGCCAGCAGTCTACAGGGTGGAAGGGGCTACACCTTC
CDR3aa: CASSLQGGRGYTF

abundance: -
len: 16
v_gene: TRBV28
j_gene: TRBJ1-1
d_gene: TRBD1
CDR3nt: TGTGCCAGCAGTTCCCGGGACAGGGGGTTGAACACTGAAGCTTTCTTT
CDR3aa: CASSSRDRGLNTEAFF

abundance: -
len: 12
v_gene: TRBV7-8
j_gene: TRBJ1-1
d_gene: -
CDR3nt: TGTGCCAGCAGCTTAGGTCCCAGGATGCGTTTCTTT
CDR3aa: CASSLGPRMRFF

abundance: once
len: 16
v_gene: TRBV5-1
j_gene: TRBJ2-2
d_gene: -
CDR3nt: TGCGCCAGCAGCTTGGTACTAGCTTGGGGCACCGGGGAGCTGTTTTTT
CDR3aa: CASSLVLAWGTGELFF

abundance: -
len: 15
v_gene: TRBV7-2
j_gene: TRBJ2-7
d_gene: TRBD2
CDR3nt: TGTGCCAGCACTATCCCTAGCGGGGCCTCCTACGAGCAGTACTTC
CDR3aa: CASTIPSGASYEQYF

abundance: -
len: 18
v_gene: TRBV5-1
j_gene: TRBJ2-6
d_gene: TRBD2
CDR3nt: TGCGCCAGCAGCTTGAGGGTAGCGGGAGATTCTGGGGCCAACGTCCTGACTTTC
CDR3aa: CASSLRVAGDSGANVLTF

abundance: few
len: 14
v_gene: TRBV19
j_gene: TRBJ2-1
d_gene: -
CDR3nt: TGTGCCAGTAGATCGGACTTGGCCTACAATGAGCAGTTCTTC
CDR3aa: CASRSDLAYNEQFF

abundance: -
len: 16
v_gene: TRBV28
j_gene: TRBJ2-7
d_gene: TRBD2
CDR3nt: TGTGCCAGCAGCTTATTTGATAGGGAGGGTCCCTACGAGCAGTACTTC
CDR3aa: CASSLFDREGPYEQYF

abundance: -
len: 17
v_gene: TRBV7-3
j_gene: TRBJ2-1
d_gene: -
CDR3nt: TGTGCCAGCAGCTTAAACGTGGGGCCAGGGGAGGACAATGAGCAGTTCTTC
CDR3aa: CASSLNVGPGEDNEQFF

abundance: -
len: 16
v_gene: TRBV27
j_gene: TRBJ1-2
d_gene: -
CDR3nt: TGTGCCAGCAGTTTTCTCGAAAGCGCATTTAACTATGGCTACACCTTC
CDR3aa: CASSFLESAFNYGYTF

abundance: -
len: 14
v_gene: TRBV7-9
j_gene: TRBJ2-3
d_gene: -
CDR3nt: TGTGCCAGCAGCTTCCCCGTTGGGGTCGATACGCAGTATTTT
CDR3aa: CASSFPVGVDTQYF

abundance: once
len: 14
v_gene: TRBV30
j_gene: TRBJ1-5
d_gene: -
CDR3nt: TGTGCCTGGAGTGCACTGAATAGCAATCAGCCCCAGCATTTT
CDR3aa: CAWSALNSNQPQHF

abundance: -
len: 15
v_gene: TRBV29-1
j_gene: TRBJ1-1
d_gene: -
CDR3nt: TGCAGCGTTTTCAGGATCCCGACAGGGAACACTGAAGCTTTCTTT
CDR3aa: CSVFRIPTGNTEAFF

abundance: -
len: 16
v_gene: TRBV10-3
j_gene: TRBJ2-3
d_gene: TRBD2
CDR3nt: TGTGCCATCAGTGATGGGGCGGGAGGGCTCACAGATACGCAGTATTTT
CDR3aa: CAISDGAGGLTDTQYF

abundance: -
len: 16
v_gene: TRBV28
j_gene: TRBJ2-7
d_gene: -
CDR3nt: TGTGCCAGCAGCTCGATAGAGGGGAGTGAGTACGACGAGCAGTACTTC
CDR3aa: CASSSIEGSEYDEQYF

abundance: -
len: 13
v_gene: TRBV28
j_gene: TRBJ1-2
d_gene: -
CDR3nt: TGTGCCAGCAGTGTGAACCTAAACTATGGCTACACCTTC
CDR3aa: CASSVNLNYGYTF

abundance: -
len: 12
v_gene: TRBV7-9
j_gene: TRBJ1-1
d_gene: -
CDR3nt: TGTGCCAGCAGCCATTTGAACACTGAAGCTTTCTTT
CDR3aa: CASSHLNTEAFF

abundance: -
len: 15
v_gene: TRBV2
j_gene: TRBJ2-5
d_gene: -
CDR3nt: TGTGCCAGCAGTGCCCTGGGACATCGACAAGAGACCCAGTACTTC
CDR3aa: CASSALGHRQETQYF

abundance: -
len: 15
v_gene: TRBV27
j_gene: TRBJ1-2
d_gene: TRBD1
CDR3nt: TGTGCCAGCAGTCCCAGACAGGGGGCGGCCTATGGCTACACCTTC
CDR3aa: CASSPRQGAAYGYTF

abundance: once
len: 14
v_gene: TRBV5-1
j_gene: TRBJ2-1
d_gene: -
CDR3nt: TGCGCCAGCAGCTTGGAGAGCTCCTACAATGAGCAGTTCTTC
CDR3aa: CASSLESSYNEQFF

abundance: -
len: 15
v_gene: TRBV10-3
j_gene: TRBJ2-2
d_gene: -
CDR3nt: TGTGCCACCACAGGTGGAATGAAGAACACCGGGGAGCTGTTTTTT
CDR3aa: CATTGGMKNTGELFF

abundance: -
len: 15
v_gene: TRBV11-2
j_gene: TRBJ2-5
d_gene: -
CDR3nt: TGTGCCAGCAGCTTACCCCTAGGGGTGCGGGAGACCCAGTACTTC
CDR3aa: CASSLPLGVRETQYF

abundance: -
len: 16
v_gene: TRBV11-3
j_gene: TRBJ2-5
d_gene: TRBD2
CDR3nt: TGTGCCAGCAGCTCGGGACTAGCGGGTGCACAAGAGACCCAGTACTTC
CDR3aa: CASSSGLAGAQETQYF

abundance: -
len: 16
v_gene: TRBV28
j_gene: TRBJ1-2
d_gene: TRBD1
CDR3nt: TGTGCCAGCAGTTACGCCGGGACAGCTAAGAGGGCTGGCTACACCTTC
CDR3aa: CASSYAGTAKRAGYTF

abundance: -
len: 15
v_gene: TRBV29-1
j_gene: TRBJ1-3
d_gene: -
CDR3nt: TGCAGCGTTCAAAGAGTAGGGGGCTCTGGAAACACCATATATTTT
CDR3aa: CSVQRVGGSGNTIYF

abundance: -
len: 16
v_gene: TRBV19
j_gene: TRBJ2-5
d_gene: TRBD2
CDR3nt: TGTGCCAGTAGTGGACTAGCGGGAGGGTTTGGCGAGACCCAGTACTTC
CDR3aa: CASSGLAGGFGETQYF

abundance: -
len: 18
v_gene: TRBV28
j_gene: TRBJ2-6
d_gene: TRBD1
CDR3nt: TGTGCCAGCAGTATTTATGGACAGGGAGGCTCTGGGGCCAACGTCCTGACTTTC
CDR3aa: CASSIYGQGGSGANVLTF

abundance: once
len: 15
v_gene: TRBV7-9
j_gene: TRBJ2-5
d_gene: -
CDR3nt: TGTGCCAGCAGCCCAAGCCGATTAGGGCCGGAGACCCAGTACTTC
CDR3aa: CASSPSRLGPETQYF

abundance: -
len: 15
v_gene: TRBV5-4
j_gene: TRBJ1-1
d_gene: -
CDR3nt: TGTGCCAGCAGCGGGGGCGTAGACATGAACACTGAAGCTTTCTTT
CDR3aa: CASSGGVDMNTEAFF

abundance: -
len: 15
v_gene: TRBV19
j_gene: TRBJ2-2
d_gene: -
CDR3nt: TGTGCCAGTAGTACGGGTGCGGGGTCCACCGGGGAGCTGTTTTTT
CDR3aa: CASSTGAGSTGELFF

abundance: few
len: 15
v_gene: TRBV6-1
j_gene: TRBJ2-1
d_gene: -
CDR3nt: TGTGCCAGCACTGAGAGGGGGGCAACCTACAATGAGCAGTTCTTC
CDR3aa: CASTERGATYNEQFF

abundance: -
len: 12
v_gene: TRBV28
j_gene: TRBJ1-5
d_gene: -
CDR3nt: TGTGCCAGCAGCGTCACAAGTCAGCCCCAGCATTTT
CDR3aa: CASSVTSQPQHF

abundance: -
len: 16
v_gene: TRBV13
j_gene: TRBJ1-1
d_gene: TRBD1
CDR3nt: TGTGCCAGCCGAGACACAGGGGGTTCGGGGAACACTGAAGCTTTCTTT
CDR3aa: CASRDTGGSGNTEAFF

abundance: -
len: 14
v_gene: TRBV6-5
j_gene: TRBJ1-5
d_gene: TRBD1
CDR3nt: TGTGCCAGCAGTTACGAACAGGGGTGGAAGCCCCAGCATTTT
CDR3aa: CASSYEQGWKPQHF

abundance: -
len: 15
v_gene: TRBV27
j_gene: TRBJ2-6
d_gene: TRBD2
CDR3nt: TGTGCCAGCAGTTTGCGGGAGACTGGGGCCAACGTCCTGACTTTC
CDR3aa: CASSLRETGANVLTF

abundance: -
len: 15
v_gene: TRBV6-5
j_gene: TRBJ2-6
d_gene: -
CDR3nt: TGTGCCAGCAGTTACGAGGGGACAGGGGCCAACGTCCTGACTTTC
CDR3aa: CASSYEGTGANVLTF

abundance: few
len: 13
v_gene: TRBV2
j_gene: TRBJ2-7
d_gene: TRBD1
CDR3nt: TGTGCCAGCAGGGACAGGGACAGCTACGAGCAGTACTTC
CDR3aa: CASRDRDSYEQYF